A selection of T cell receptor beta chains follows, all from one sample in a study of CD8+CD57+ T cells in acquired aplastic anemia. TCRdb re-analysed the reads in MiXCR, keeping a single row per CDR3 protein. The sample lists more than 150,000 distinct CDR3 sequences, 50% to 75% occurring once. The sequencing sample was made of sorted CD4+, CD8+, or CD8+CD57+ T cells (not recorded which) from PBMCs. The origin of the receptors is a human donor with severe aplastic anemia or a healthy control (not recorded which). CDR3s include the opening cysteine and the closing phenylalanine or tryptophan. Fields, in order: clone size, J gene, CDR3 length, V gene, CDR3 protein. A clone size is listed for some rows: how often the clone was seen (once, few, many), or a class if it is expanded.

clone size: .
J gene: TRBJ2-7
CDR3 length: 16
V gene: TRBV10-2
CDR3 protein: CASEPPSSGTGSEQYF

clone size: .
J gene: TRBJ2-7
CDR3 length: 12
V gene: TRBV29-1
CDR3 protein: CSVVWGAYEQYF

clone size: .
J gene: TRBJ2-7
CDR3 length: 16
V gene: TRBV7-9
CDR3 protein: CASSHGTSGGAYEQYF

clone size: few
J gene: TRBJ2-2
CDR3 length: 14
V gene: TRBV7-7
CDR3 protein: CASSLETGAGELFF

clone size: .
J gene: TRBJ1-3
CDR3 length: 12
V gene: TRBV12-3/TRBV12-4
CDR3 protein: CASSLGVNAIYF

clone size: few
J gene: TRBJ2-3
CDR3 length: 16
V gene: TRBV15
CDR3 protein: CATSRGLAGSTDTQYF

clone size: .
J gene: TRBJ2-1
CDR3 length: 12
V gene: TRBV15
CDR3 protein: CATSREFAGAFF

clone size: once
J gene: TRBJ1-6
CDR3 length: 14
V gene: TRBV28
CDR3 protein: CASSTRDYNSPLHF

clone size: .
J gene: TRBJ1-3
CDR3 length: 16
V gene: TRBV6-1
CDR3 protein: CASSENTEEYRNTIYF

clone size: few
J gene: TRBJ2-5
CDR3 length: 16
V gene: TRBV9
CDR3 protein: CASSVIPSGAQETQYF

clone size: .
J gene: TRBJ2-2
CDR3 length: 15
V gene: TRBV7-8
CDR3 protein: CASSLGGGSTGELFF

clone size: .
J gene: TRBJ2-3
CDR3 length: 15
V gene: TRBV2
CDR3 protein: CASSESGTVTDTQYF

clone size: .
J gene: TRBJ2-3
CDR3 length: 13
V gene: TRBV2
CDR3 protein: CASEAGGRDTQYF

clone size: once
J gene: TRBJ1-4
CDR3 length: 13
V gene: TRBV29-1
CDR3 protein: CSVRQGMGEKLFF

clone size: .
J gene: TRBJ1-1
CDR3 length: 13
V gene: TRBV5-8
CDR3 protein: CASSLYVNTEAFF

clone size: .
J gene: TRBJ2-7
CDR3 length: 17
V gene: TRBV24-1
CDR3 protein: CATSDPDYGTGGEEQYF

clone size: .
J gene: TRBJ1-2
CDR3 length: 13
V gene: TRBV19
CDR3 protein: CASRKDGNYGYTF

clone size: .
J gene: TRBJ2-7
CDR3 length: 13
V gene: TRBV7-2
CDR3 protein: CASRASGVVEQYF

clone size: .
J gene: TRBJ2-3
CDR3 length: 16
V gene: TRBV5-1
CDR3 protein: CASSGGTFSGTDTQYF

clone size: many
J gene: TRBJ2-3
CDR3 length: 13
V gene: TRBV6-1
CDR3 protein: CASIKRGSDTQYF

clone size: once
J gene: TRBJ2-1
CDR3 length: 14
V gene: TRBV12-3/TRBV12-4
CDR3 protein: CASSATSGGAEQFF

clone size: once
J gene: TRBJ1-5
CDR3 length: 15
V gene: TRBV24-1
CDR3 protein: CATTNRQGRGQPQHF

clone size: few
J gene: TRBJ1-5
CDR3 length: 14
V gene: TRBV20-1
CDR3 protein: CSAALTGKNQPQHF

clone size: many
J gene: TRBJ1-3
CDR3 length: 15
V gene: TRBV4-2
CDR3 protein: CASSQDMGTGNTIYF

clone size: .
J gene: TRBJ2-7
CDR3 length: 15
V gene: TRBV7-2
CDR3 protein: CASSLTGPSSYEQYF

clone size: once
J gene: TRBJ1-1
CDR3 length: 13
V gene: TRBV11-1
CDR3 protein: CASSLVLGREAFF

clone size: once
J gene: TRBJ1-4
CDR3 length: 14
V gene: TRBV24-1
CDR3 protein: CATILGQGREKLFF

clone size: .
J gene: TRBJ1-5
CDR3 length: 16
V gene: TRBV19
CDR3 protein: CASSGGGGALYQPQHF

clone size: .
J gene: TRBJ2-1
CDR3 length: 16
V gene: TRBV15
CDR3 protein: CATSSLTSGLYNEQFF

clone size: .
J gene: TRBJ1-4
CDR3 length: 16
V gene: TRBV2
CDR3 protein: CASSPSQGATNEKLFF

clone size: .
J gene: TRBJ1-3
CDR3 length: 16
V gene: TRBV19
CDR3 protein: CASSRGQGRAGNTINF

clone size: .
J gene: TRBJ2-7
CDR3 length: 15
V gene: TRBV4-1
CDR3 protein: CASSQVTGTSYEQYF

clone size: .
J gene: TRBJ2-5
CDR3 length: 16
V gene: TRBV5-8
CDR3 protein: CASSRGRGTFQETQYF

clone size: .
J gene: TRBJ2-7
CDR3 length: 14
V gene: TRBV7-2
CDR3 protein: CASSFDRDYYEQYF

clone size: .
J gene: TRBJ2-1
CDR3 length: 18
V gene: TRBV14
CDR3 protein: CASSQESWTSGLNNEQFF

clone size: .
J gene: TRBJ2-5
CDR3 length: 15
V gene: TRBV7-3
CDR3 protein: CASTLAGGPGETQYF

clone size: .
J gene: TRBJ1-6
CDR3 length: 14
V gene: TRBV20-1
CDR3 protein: CSARDEGWNSPLHF

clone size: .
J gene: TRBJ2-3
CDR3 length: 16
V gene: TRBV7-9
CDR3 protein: CASSLTGTGSTDTQYF

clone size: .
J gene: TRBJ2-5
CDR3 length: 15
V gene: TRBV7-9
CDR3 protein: CASSLHGLAGETQYF

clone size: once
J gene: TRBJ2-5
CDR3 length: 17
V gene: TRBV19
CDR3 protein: CASSIKFSYGGRETQYF

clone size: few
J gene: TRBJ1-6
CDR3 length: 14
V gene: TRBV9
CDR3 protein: CASSVGGGNSPLHF

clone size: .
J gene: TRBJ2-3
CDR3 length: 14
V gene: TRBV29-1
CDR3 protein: CSVEVRRGTDTQYF

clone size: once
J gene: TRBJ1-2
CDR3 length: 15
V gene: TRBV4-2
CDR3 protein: CASSSESRGHYGYTF